This TCR beta chain was identified in a study of OX40 agonist ivuxolimab in advanced cancers. Clones were read by immunoSEQ multiplex PCR, and TCRdb kept only the in-frame ones, dropping some. The sample has roughly 25,000 clones; approximately 80% are singletons. Germline V CDR1 and CDR2: MNHNY, SVGAGI (reference sequence). CDR3 length: 15 residues. With 2 bases removed from V and 3 bases from J, the gap between germline ends came to 11 bases. The input for sequencing was CD4+ or CD8+ T cells sorted from blood, taken in a trial of the OX40 agonist ivuxolimab. This sequence joins TRBV6-6 and TRBJ2-4, with D perhaps assigned TRBD1 or TRBD2 (5 bases each). The sequence derives from an adult with an advanced solid tumor such as melanoma, head and neck, liver or kidney cancer. CDR3: CASSYGGSGKNIQYF. In nucleotides, the CDR3 is TGTGCCAGCAGTTACGGGGGTTCTGGCAAAAACATTCAGTACTTC.